These T cell receptor beta chains were read from a single sample in a study of blood T cell repertoires in COVID-19. Only in-frame clones appear in the TCRdb table, and some are missing; sequencing was by immunoSEQ multiplex PCR. The sample shows 250,000 or so clones, 86% of them seen only once. Specimen: peripheral blood. The receptors shown here come from a man aged 35 to 55 with active or convalescent COVID-19. The CDR3 runs from the conserved cysteine through the conserved F or W. The D gene is left open where the match is weak. Size tells how often a clone was seen (once, few, many) or the class of an expanded clone, and some rows leave it out.

D gene,J gene,V gene,clone size,CDR3 DNA,CDR3 protein
NA,TRBJ1-5,TRBV25-1,once,TGTGCCAGCAGTCAGGGCAATCAGCCCCAGCATTTT,CASSQGNQPQHF
NA,TRBJ2-1,TRBV3-1/TRBV3-2,NA,TGTGCCAGCAGCCTCAGATCCAATGAGCAGTTCTTC,CASSLRSNEQFF
TRBD1,TRBJ2-7,TRBV10-1,NA,TGCGCCAGCAGTGGGACAGGGGTCGAACTGTACTCCTACGAGCAGTACTTC,CASSGTGVELYSYEQYF
TRBD1,TRBJ1-2,TRBV11-2,NA,TGTGCCAGCAGCCGCCAACAGGGGGACTATGGCTACACCTTC,CASSRQQGDYGYTF
NA,TRBJ1-5,TRBV18,NA,TGTGCCAGCTCACGATCGGGGGGCAGCAATCAGCCCCAGCATTTT,CASSRSGGSNQPQHF
TRBD1,TRBJ1-5,TRBV10-2,NA,TGCGCCAGCAGTGAAGGGGACAGATTTTTGGGCAATCAGCCCCAGCATTTT,CASSEGDRFLGNQPQHF
TRBD1,TRBJ1-2,TRBV5-4,NA,TGTGCCAGCAGCTCTCCGGACAGGGTCGGCTATGGCTACACCTTC,CASSSPDRVGYGYTF
NA,TRBJ2-3,TRBV19,few,TGTGCCAGTAGTGCGGACTACCCCAATACGCAGTATTTT,CASSADYPNTQYF
NA,TRBJ1-1,TRBV12-3/TRBV12-4,NA,TGTGCCAGCAAAACAGGGAACACTGAAGCTTTCTTT,CASKTGNTEAFF
TRBD1,TRBJ1-4,TRBV27,once,TGTGCCAGCGGGAACAGGGGGGTTAATGAAAAACTGTTTTTT,CASGNRGVNEKLFF
NA,TRBJ2-2,TRBV19,NA,TGTGCCAGTAGCCTCGGGGTGTTTGGGGCCGGGGAGCTGTTTTTT,CASSLGVFGAGELFF
TRBD1,TRBJ2-2,TRBV7-6,NA,TGTGCCAGCAGCCTGACAGGGGACACCGGGGAGCTGTTTTTT,CASSLTGDTGELFF
NA,TRBJ2-2,TRBV24-1,NA,TGTGCCACCAGTGATTCCTTCGGGGGGCGCACCGGGGAGCTGTTTTTT,CATSDSFGGRTGELFF
TRBD2,TRBJ2-7,TRBV3-1/TRBV3-2,NA,TGTGCCAGCAGCCGCGGACGGGAGGGCTACGAGCAGTACTTC,CASSRGREGYEQYF
NA,TRBJ1-5,TRBV30,NA,TGTGCCTGGAGTGTTACTGGGCTAAATCAGCCCCAGCATTTT,CAWSVTGLNQPQHF